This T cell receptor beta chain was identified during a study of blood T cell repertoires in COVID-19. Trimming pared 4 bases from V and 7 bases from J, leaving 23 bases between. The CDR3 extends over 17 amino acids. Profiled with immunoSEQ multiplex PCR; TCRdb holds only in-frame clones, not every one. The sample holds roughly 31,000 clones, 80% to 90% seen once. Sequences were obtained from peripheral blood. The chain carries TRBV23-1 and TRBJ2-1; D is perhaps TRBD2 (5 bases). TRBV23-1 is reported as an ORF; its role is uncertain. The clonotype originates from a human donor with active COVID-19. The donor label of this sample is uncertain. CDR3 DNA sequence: TGCGCCAGCAGTCCATTTAAACTAGTTGGAGCGCATAATGAGCAGTTCTTC. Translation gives CASSPFKLVGAHNEQFF.